These 10 T cell receptor beta chains came from one sample sequenced in a study of CD8 T cells in Susac syndrome. Random hexamers were used to reverse transcribe 0.5 to 1 ug of RNA. TCRdb re-analysed the immunoSEQ multiplex PCR reads in MiXCR, keeping a single row per CDR3 protein. The profile covers around 80,000 distinct CDR3 sequences, with 90% to 95% appearing a single time and less than 0.55% taken by the ten largest. Sequencing was carried out using CD8+ T cells from PBMCs. These receptors all come from a human donor with Susac syndrome.

The chain combines TRBV7-3 with TRBJ2-1; D gene uncertain. Germline V CDR1 and CDR2: SGHTA, FQGTGA. V shed 2 bases and J shed 8 bases, with 4 bases lying between them. The CDR3 length is 11 residues. CDR3 nucleotides: TGTGCCAGCAGCTTAGGCCATGAGCAGTTCTTC. It is translated as CASSLGHEQFF.

The rearrangement joins TRBV20-1 to TRBJ2-7, with 7 bases fitting TRBD2. The length of the CDR3 is 15 residues. The trim removed 1 base at V and 2 bases at J, leaving 8 bases unmatched. CDR1 and CDR2 from the germline V gene are DFQATT and SNEGSKA (reference sequence). The chain's CDR3 is CSARGYAGAAYEQYF. CDR3 coding DNA: TGCAGTGCTAGAGGCTATGCGGGAGCGGCCTACGAGCAGTACTTC.

The gene calls are TRBV4-1 and TRBJ2-3; the match to TRBD2 covers 7 bases. V lost 3 bases and J lost 6; bases outside the gene matches: 0. The germline CDR1 and CDR2 sequences are MGHRA and YSYEKL. The CDR3 has 12 residues. CDR3 DNA sequence: TGCGCCAGCAGCCAGCGGGGGGATACGCAGTATTTT. Its protein product is CASSQRGDTQYF.

The chain employs TRBV3-1 and TRBJ2-7; 9 positions agree with TRBD1. This CDR3 is built from 14 residues. CDR1 is LGHDT and CDR2 is YNNKEL in the germline V gene (reference sequence). The V gene end was trimmed by 1 base and the J gene end by 3 bases; junction bases not matched to a gene: 1. DNA of the CDR3: TGTGCCAGCAGCCAAGGGGACAGGGACTACGAGCAGTACTTC. This encodes CASSQGDRDYEQYF.

CDR3 region: CASSYAGARADTQYF. The CDR3 bases are TGTGCCAGCAGCTACGCCGGGGCGAGGGCAGATACGCAGTATTTT. The genes are TRBV7-2 and TRBJ2-3; D is possibly TRBD1 or TRBD2 (5 bases each). CDR1 is SGHTA, CDR2 FQGNSA, per germline. Trimming pared 4 bases from V and 4 bases from J, leaving 15 bases between. This CDR3 is built from 15 residues.

The chain has TRBV20-1 and TRBJ1-4, with no clear D. V gave up 5 bases and J gave up 1 base, with 11 bases separating them. In germline, CDR1 is DFQATT, CDR2 SNEGSKA (reference sequence). The CDR3 extends over 14 amino acids. As DNA, the CDR3 is TGCAGTGCTCGCCTCCTTAGAACTAATGAAAAACTGTTTTTT. Protein product: CSARLLRTNEKLFF.

The rearrangement joins TRBV5-1 to TRBJ2-2; unclear D gene. Trimming removed 0 bases from V and 5 bases from J, with 5 bases in between. The CDR3 totals 13 residues. Germline V gene data show CDR1 as SGHRS and CDR2 as YFSETQ. The CDR3 coding sequence is TGCGCCAGCAGCTTGGAGTGGACCGGGGAGCTGTTTTTT. Encoded protein: CASSLEWTGELFF.

The chain joins TRBV18 to TRBJ1-2; weak D call: TRBD1 (5 bases). This CDR3 region has 15 residues. Germline assignment: CDR1 KGHSH and CDR2 LQKENI. V was clipped by 6 bases and J by 0 bases, with 14 bases between them. The CDR3 region is CASSQDTLANYGYTF. The DNA for the CDR3 is TGTGCCAGCTCTCAGGACACCCTAGCTAACTATGGCTACACCTTC.

The chain couples TRBV12-3 or TRBV12-4 to TRBJ2-7; TRBD1 aligns across 9 bases. V lost 5 bases, J lost 6 bases, and 8 bases stayed unmatched. This CDR3 comprises 14 residues. CDR3 region: CASSAGTGSVEQYF. The CDR3 DNA follows: TGTGCCAGCAGTGCCGGGACAGGGTCCGTCGAGCAGTACTTC.

This clonotype has just one count. The chain combines TRBV9 with TRBJ2-3; tentatively, D is TRBD2 (6 bases). V lost 2 bases to trimming and J lost 0 bases, with 10 bases between them. The germline V gene has CDR1 SGDLS and CDR2 YYNGEE. The CDR3 extends over 15 amino acids. CDR3 nucleotide sequence: TGTGCCAGCAGCGTTAGCGGAACTAGCACAGATACGCAGTATTTT. Amino acids: CASSVSGTSTDTQYF.